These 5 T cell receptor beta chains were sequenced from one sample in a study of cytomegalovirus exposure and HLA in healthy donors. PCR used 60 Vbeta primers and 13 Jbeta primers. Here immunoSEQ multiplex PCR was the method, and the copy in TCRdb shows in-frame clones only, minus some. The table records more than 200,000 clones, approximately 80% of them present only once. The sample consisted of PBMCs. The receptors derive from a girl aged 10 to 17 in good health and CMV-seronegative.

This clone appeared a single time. In nucleotides, the CDR3 is TGTGCCAGCAGTAACCTTGGGACAGGGTATCAGCCCCAGCATTTT. Amino acids: CASSNLGTGYQPQHF. The V gene is TRBV28, the J gene TRBJ1-5; 9 nucleotides align to TRBD1. V was clipped by 5 bases and J by 5 bases; unmatched bases: 7. The length of the CDR3 is 15 residues. Germline V gene sequence: CDR1 MDHEN, CDR2 SYDVKM.

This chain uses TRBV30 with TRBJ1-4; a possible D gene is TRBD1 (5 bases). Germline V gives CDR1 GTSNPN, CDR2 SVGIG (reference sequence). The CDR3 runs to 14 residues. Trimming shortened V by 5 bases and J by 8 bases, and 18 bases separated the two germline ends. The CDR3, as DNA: TGTGCCTGGGGAGGGATCAGTGGGGCCGAAAAACTGTTTTTT. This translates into CAWGGISGAEKLFF.

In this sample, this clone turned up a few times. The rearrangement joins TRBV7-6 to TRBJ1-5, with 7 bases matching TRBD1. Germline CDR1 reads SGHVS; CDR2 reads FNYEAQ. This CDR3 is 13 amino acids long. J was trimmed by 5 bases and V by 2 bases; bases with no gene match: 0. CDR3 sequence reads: CASSLTGDQPQHF. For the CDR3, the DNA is TGTGCCAGCAGCTTAACAGGGGATCAGCCCCAGCATTTT.

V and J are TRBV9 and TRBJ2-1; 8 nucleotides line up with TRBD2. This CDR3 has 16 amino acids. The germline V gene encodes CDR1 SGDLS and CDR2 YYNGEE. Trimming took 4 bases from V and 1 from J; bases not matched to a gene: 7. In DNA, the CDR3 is TGTGCCAGCAGCACCGCCGGGGGGGTGTCCTACAATGAGCAGTTCTTC. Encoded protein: CASSTAGGVSYNEQFF.

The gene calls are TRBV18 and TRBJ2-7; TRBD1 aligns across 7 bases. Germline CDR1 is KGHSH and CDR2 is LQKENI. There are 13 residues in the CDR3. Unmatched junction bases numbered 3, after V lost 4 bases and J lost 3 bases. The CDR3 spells CASSQGQDYEQYF. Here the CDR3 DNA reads TGTGCCAGCTCACAAGGACAGGACTACGAGCAGTACTTC.